Each of the 6 T cell receptor beta chains below was sequenced from the same sample in a study of T cells in Graves' hyperthyroidism and ophthalmopathy. RNA transcripts provided the source from which TCR beta CDR3 regions were amplified. When the TCR CDR3 underwent first-round RT-PCR, the HTBI primer set was used. TCRdb re-derived calls from the multiplex PCR reads in MiXCR, one entry per CDR3 protein. The sample holds 550,000 to 800,000 distinct CDR3 sequences, about 15% seen once. The sample comprised blood. The receptors come from a man aged 18 to 30 with Graves' hyperthyroidism.

At least ten counts were recorded for this clonotype. The chain links TRBV2 to TRBJ2-3; 10 bases align to TRBD2. The CDR3 has 15 amino acids. V dropped 3 bases and J dropped 10; count of bases not matched to a gene: 10. The V gene's germline CDR1 is SNHLY and CDR2 FYNNEI. This CDR3 reads CASSEGSGRAPAQYF. The CDR3 nucleotides are TGTGCCAGCAGTGAGGGCAGCGGGAGGGCCCCGGCGCAGTATTTT.

J is TRBJ2-5 and V is TRBV27; D possibly uses TRBD1 or TRBD2 (5 bases each). The CDR3 extends over 11 amino acids. Trimming cost V 4 bases and J 6 bases, with 6 bases left between them. Germline-derived CDR1 and CDR2 are MNHEY and SMNVEV (reference sequence). In DNA, the CDR3 is TGTGCCAGCAGTTGGGGGAAGACCCAGTACTTC. This encodes CASSWGKTQYF.

This clonotype occurred many times. The chain employs TRBV12-5 and TRBJ2-1; D may be TRBD2 (5 bases). Trimming stripped 1 base from V and 5 bases from J, with 15 bases between. This CDR3 has 16 residues. Germline CDR1 LGHNT, CDR2 FRNRAP. The CDR3 loop reads CASGLERGSRNNEQFF. DNA of the CDR3: TGTGCTAGTGGTTTGGAAAGAGGGAGTCGTAACAATGAGCAGTTCTTC.

This rearrangement joins TRBV7-3 to TRBJ2-3, with D perhaps TRBD1 or TRBD2 (5 bases each). The CDR3 is made up of 16 amino acids. Germline V CDR1 and CDR2: SGHTA, FQGTGA. V shed 4 bases and J shed 2 bases, with 16 bases lying between them. This CDR3 is CASSSSGPGATDTQYF. The CDR3 bases are TGTGCCAGCAGCTCCTCAGGGCCCGGGGCCACAGATACGCAGTATTTT.

There are a few counts of this clonotype. The V gene is TRBV20-1, the J gene TRBJ2-7; 12 positions match TRBD2. After removal of 5 bases from V and 5 bases from J, the junction contained 4 bases not matched to a gene. In germline, CDR1 is DFQATT, CDR2 SNEGSKA (reference sequence). The CDR3 consists of 13 residues. Here the CDR3 DNA reads TGCAGTGCTTGGACTAGCGGGACTGACGAGCAGTACTTC. Translation gives CSAWTSGTDEQYF.

The chain combines TRBV7-9 with TRBJ1-1; 9 bases map to TRBD1. The CDR3 loop spans 15 amino acids. V lost 5 bases, J lost 5 bases, and 9 bases stayed unmatched. Germline CDR1 SEHNR, CDR2 FQNEAQ (reference sequence). CDR3 loop: CASSGTGQGSTEAFF. The CDR3 DNA reads TGTGCCAGCAGCGGTACGGGACAGGGAAGTACTGAAGCTTTCTTT.